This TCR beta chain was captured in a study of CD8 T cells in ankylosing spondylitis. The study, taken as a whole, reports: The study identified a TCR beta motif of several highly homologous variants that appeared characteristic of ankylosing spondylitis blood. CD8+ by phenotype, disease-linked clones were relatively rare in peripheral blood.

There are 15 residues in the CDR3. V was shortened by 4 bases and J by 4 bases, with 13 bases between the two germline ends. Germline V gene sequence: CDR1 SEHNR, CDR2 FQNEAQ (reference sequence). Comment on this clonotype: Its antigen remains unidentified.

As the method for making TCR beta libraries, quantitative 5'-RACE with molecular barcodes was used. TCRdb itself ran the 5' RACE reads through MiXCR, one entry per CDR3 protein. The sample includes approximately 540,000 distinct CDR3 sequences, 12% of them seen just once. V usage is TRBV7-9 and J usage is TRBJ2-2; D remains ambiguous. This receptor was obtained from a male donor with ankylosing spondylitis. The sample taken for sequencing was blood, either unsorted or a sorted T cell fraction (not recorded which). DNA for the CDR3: TGTGCCAGCAGCTGGCCGGGCCCTCGCACCGGGGAGCTGTTTTTT. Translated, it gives CASSWPGPRTGELFF.